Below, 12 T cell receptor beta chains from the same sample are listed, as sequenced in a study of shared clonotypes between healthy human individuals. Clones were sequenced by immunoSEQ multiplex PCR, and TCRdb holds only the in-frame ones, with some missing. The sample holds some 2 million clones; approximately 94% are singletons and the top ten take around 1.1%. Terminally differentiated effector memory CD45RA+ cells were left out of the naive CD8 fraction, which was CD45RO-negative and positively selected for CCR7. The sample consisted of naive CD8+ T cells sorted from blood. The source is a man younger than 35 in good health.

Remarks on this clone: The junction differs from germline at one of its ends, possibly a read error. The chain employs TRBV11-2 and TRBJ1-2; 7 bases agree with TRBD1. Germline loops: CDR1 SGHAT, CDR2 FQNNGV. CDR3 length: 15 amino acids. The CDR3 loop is CASSSRDSANYGHTF. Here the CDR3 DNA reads TGTGCCAGCAGCTCGAGGGACAGCGCTAACTATGGCCACACCTTC. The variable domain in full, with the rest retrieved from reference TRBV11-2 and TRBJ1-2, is EAGVAQSPRYKIIEKRQSVAFWCNPISGHATLYWYQQILGQGPKLLIQFQNNGVVDDSQLPKDRFSAERLKGVDSTLKIQPAKLEDSAVYLCASSSRDSANYGHTFGSGTRLTVV.

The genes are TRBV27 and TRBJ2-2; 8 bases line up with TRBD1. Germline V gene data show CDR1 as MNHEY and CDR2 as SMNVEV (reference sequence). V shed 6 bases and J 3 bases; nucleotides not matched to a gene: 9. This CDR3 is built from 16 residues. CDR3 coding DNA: TGTGCCAGCAGCCCTTCAGGGGGCCCCCACACCGGGGAGCTGTTTTTT. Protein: CASSPSGGPHTGELFF.

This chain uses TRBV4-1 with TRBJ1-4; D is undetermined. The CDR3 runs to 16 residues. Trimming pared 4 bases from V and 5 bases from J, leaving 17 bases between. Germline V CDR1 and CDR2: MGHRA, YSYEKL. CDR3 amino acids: CASSLIMGKENEKLFF. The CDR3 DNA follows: TGCGCCAGCAGCCTCATTATGGGCAAAGAAAATGAAAAACTGTTTTTT.

The CDR3 loop reads CAWTSWGGELFF. CDR3 DNA: TGTGCCTGGACCTCCTGGGGAGGGGAGCTGTTTTTT. V is TRBV30 and J is TRBJ2-2, with D unclear. Germline V gene data show CDR1 as GTSNPN and CDR2 as SVGIG (reference sequence). Deletions cut 4 bases from V and 8 bases from J, with 11 bases between. This CDR3 spans 12 amino acids.

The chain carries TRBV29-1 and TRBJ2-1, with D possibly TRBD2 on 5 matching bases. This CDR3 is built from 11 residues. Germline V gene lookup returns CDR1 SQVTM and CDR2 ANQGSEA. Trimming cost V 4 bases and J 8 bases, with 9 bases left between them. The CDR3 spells CSVARSDEQFF. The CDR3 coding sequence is TGCAGCGTTGCCCGTAGCGATGAGCAGTTCTTC.

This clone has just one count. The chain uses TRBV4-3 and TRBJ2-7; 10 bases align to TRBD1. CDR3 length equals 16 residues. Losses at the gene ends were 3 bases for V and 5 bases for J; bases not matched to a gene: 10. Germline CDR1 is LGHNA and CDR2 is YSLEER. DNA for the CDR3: TGCGCCAGCAGCCATGGCCCGGACAGGGGGTTGGACGAGCAGTACTTC. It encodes CASSHGPDRGLDEQYF.

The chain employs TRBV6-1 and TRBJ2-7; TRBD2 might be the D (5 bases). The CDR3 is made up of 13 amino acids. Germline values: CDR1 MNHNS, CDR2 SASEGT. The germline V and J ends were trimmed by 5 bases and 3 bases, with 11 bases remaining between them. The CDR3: CASSPQRDYEQYF. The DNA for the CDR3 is TGTGCCAGCAGTCCCCAGAGGGACTACGAGCAGTACTTC.

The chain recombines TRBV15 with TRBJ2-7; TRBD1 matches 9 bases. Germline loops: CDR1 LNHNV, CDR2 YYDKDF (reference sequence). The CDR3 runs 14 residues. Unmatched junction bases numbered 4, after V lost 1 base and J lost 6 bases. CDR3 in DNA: TGTGCCACCAGCAGAGTGGGACAGGGCCCCGAGCAGTACTTC. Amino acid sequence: CATSRVGQGPEQYF.

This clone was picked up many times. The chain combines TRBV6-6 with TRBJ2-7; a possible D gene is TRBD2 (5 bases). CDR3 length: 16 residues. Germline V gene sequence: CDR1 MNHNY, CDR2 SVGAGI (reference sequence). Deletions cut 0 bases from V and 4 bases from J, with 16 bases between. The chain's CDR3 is CASSYSEETLIYEQYF. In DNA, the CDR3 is TGTGCCAGCAGTTACTCGGAGGAAACCCTCATTTACGAGCAGTACTTC.

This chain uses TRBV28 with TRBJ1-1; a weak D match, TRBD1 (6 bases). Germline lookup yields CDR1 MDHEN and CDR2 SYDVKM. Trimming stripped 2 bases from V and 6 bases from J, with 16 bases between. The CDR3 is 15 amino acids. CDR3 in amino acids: CASSLMVGGVAEAFF. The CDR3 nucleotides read TGTGCCAGCAGTTTAATGGTGGGGGGCGTCGCTGAAGCTTTCTTT.

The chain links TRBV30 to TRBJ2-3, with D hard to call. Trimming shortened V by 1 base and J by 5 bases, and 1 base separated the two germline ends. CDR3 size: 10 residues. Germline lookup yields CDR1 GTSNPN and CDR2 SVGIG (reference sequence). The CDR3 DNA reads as TGTGCCTGGAGTGAAGATACGCAGTATTTT. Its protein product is CAWSEDTQYF. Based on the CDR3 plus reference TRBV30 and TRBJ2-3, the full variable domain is SQTIHQWPATLVQPVGSPLSLECTVEGTSNPNLYWYRQAAGRGLQLLFYSVGIGQISSEVPQNLSASRPQDRQFILSSKKLLLSDSGFYLCAWSEDTQYFGPGTRLTVL.

CDR3 nucleotides: TGTGCCAGCAGCTTAGCGGGAGGGGACGCCAAAAACATTCAGTACTTC. Translation: CASSLAGGDAKNIQYF. The rearrangement joins TRBV7-9 to TRBJ2-4, with TRBD2 matching 7 bases. Losses at the gene ends were 0 bases for V and 1 base for J; bases not matched to a gene: 3. The CDR3 spans 16 residues. CDR1 SEHNR and CDR2 FQNEAQ come from the germline V gene (reference sequence).